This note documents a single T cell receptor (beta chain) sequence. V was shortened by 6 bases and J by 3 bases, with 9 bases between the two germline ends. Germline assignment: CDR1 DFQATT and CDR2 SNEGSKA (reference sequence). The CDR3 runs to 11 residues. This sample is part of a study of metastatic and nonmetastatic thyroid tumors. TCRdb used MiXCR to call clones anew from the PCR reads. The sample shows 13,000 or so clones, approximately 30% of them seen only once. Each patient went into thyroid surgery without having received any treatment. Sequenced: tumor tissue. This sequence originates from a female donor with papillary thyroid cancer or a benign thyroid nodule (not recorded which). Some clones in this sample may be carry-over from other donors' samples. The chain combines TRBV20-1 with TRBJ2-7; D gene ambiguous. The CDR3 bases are TGCAGTGCCAGGCATGGCTACGAGCAGTACTTC. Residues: CSARHGYEQYF.